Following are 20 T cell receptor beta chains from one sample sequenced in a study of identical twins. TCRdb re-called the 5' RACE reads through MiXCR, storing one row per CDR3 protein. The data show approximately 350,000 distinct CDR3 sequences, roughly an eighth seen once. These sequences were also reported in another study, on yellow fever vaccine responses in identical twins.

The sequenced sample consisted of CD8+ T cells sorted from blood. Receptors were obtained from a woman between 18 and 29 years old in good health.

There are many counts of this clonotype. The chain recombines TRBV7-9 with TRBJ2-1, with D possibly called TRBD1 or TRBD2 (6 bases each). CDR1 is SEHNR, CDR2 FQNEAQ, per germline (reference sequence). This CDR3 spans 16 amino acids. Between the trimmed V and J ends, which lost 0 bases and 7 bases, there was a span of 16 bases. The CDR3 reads CASSLALITGRNEQFF. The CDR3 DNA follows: TGTGCCAGCAGCTTAGCCCTAATAACAGGGAGGAATGAGCAGTTCTTC.

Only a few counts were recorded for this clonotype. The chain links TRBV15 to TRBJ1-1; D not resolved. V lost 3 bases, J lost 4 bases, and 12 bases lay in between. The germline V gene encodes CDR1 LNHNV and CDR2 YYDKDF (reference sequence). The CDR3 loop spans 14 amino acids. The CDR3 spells CATSRRWRSTEAFF. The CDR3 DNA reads TGTGCCACCAGCAGGAGGTGGAGGTCCACTGAAGCTTTCTTT.

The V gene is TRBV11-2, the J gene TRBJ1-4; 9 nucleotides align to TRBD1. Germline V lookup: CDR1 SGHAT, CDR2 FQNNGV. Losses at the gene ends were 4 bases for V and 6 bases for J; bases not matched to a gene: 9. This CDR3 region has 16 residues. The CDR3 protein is CASSSHRTGEDEKLFF. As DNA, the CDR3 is TGTGCCAGCAGCTCGCACAGGACAGGGGAGGATGAAAAACTGTTTTTT.

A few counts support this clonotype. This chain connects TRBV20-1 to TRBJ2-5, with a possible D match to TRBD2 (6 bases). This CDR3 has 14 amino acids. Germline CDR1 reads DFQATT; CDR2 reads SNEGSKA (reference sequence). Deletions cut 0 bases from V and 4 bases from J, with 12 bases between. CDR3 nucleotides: TGCAGTGCTAGAGATTATTCTAGCGTAGAGACCCAGTACTTC. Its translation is CSARDYSSVETQYF.

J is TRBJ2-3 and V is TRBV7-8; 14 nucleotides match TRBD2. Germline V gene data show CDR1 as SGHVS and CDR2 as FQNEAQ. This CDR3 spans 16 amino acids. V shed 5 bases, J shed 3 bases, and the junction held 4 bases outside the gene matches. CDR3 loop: CASSARLAGGTDTQYF. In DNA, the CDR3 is TGTGCCAGCAGCGCACGACTAGCGGGGGGGACAGATACGCAGTATTTT.

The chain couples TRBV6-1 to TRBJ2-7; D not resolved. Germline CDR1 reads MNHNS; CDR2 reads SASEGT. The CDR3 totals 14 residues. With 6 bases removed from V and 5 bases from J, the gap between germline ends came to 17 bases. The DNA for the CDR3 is TGTGCCAGCAGCCCCCGAGGAGAGGCCAACGAGCAGTACGTC. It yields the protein CASSPRGEANEQYV.

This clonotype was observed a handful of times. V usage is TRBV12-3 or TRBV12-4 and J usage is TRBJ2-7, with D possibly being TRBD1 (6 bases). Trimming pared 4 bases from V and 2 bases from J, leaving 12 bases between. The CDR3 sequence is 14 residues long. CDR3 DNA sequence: TGTGCCAGCAGTTCCTTGGACAGCACCTACGAGCAGTACTTC. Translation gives CASSSLDSTYEQYF.

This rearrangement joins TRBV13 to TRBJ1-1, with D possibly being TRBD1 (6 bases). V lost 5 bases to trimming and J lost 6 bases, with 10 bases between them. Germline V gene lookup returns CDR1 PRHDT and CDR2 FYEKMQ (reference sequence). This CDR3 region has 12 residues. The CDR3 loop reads CASSPHRAEAFF. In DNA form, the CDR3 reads TGTGCCAGCAGCCCCCACAGGGCTGAAGCTTTCTTT.

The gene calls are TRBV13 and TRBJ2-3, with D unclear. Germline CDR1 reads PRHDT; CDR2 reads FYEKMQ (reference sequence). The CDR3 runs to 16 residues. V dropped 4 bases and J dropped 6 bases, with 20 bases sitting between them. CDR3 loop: CASSSTGSKVADTQYF. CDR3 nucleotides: TGTGCCAGCAGCTCTACCGGGTCGAAGGTGGCGGATACGCAGTATTTT.

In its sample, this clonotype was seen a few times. CDR3 coding DNA: TGTGCCAGCAGCTTGAGACAGGGGGCCGGGGAGCTGTTTTTT. This gives the protein CASSLRQGAGELFF. This chain uses TRBV5-6 with TRBJ2-2; 9 positions agree with TRBD1. Looked up from germline, CDR1 is SGHDT and CDR2 is YYEEEE. The CDR3 runs 14 residues. V gave up 1 base and J gave up 6 bases; unmatched junction bases: 1.

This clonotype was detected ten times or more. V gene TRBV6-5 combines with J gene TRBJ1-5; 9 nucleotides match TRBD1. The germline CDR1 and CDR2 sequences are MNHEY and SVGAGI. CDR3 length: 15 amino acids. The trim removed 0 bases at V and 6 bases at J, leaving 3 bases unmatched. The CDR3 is CASSYSGQGGQPQHF. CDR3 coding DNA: TGTGCCAGCAGTTACTCGGGACAGGGCGGTCAGCCCCAGCATTTT.

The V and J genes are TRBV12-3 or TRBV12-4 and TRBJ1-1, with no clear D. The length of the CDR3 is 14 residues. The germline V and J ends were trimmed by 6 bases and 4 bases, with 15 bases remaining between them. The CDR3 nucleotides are TGTGCCAGCAGCTTGCCAGGCACGGGCACTGAAGCTTTCTTT. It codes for CASSLPGTGTEAFF.

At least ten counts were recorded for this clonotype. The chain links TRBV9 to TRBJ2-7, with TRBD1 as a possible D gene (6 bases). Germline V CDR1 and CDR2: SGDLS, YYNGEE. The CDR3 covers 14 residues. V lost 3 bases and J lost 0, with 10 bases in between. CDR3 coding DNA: TGTGCCAGCAGCGAGACAGGTTCCTCCTACGAGCAGTACTTC. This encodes CASSETGSSYEQYF.

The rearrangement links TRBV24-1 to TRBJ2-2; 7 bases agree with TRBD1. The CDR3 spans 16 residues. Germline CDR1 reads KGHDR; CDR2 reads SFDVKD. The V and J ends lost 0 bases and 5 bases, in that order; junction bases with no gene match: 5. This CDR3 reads CATSDLPQGRTGELFF. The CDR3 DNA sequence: TGTGCCACCAGTGATTTGCCACAGGGGCGGACCGGGGAGCTGTTTTTT.

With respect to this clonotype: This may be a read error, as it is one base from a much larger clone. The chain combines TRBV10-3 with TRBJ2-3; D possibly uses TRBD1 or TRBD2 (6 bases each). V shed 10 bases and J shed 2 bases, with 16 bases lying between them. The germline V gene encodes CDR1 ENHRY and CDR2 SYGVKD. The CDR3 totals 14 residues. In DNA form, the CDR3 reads TGTGCCACCTCCTACGGGGGCCCCACAGATACGCAGTATTTT. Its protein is CATSYGGPTDTQYF.

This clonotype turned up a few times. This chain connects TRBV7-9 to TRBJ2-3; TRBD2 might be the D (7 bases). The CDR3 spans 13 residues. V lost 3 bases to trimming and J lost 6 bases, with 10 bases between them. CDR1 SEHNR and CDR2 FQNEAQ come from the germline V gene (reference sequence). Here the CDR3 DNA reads TGTGCCAGCAGCTTCGGGGGGCCGGATACGCAGTATTTT. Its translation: CASSFGGPDTQYF.

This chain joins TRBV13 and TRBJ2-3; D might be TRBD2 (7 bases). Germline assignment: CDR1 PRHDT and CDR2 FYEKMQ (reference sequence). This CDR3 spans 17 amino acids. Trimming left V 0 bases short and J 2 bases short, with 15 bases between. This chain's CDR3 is CASSLGGGRSNTDTQYF. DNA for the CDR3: TGTGCCAGCAGCTTAGGCGGGGGGCGGTCGAACACAGATACGCAGTATTTT.

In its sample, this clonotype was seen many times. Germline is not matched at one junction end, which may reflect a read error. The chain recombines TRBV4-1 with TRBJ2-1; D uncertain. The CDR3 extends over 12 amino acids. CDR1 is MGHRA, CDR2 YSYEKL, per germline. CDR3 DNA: TGTGCCAGCAGTCGGACCGGGAATGAGCAGTTCTTC. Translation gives CASSRTGNEQFF.

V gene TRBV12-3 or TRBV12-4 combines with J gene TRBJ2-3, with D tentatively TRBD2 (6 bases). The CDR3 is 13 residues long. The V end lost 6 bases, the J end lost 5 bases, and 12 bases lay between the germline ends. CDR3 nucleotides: TGTGCCAGCAGCGGACTACAGAGAGATACGCAGTATTTT. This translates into CASSGLQRDTQYF.

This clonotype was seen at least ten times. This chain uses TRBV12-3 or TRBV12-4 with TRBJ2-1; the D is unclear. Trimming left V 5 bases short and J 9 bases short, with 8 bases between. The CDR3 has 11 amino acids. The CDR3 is CASSESGEQFF. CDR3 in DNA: TGTGCCAGCAGTGAGAGTGGTGAGCAGTTCTTC.